This T cell receptor (beta chain) is from a study of blood T cell repertoires in COVID-19. The wider study: Samples came from the United States, Italy and Spain, spanning acute and convalescent COVID-19. T cells, B-cell-depleted T cells, or PBMCs supplied cDNA or gDNA.

Trimming took 0 bases from V and 6 from J, leaving 9 bases between them. Germline V gene sequence: CDR1 SGHRS, CDR2 YFSETQ. The CDR3 loop spans 13 amino acids. As processed by the authors: By means of reference gene primer amplification, nucleated cell counts were estimated. The data were produced by immunoSEQ multiplex PCR, yet TCRdb's version contains in-frame clones alone and is incomplete. The DNA gave D and trimming, while V, J and clone size come from that table. In the table there are hundreds of thousands of clones, approximately 84% of which are singletons. The sequence came from a man aged 40-49 years with acute or convalescent COVID-19. The rearrangement uses TRBV5-1 and TRBJ1-2; the D gene is possibly TRBD1 (5 bases). Material: peripheral blood. CDR3 loop: CASSLVTGDGYTF. The CDR3 DNA is TGCGCCAGCAGCTTGGTTACGGGGGATGGCTACACCTTC.